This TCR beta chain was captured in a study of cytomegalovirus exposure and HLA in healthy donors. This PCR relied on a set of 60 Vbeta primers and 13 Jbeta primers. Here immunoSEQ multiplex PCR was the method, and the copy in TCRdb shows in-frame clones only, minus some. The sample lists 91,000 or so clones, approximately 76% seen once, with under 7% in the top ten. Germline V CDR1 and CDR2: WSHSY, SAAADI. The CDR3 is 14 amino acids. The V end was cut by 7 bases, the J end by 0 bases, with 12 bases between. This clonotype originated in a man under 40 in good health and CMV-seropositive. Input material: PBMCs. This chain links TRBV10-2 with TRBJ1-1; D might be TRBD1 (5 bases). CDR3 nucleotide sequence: TGCGCCAGCACTTTGGACACCCTGAACACTGAAGCTTTCTTT. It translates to CASTLDTLNTEAFF.